These 26 T cell receptor beta chains were all obtained from the same sample, sequenced in a study of T cell repertoires in cytomegalovirus infection. TCRdb used MiXCR to reprocess the reads, holding one entry per CDR3 protein. This sample has around 300,000 distinct CDR3 sequences; roughly a fifth occur once, and the top ten carry around 20%. These TCRs' antigens remain unknown. The input for sequencing was cultured PBMCs, taken from culture after CMV antigen stimulation. The receptors come from a human donor in good health (CMV status not recorded). Some clones in this sample may be carry-over from other donors' samples.

This sequence joins TRBV27 and TRBJ2-7; 7 nucleotides align to TRBD2. The CDR3 spans 17 residues. The V gene's germline CDR1 is MNHEY and CDR2 SMNVEV (reference sequence). Trimming cost V 5 bases and J 2 bases; bases outside gene matches: 15. The CDR3: CASSLIRVGEGTYEQYF. The CDR3 DNA reads as TGTGCCAGCAGTCTCATCCGAGTGGGGGAGGGAACCTACGAGCAGTACTTC.

This clonotype was observed at least ten times. The chain recombines TRBV7-2 with TRBJ2-5; D not certain. This CDR3 contains 13 residues. The V end lost 6 bases, the J end lost 5 bases, and 13 bases lay between the germline ends. Germline V gene sequence: CDR1 SGHTA, CDR2 FQGNSA. The CDR3 sequence is CASRRANWETQYF. The CDR3 DNA sequence: TGTGCCAGCAGAAGGGCCAATTGGGAGACCCAGTACTTC.

This clonotype was seen a few times. The chain joins TRBV12-3 or TRBV12-4 to TRBJ2-7; 9 nucleotides line up with TRBD2. V was clipped by 6 bases and J by 6 bases; unmatched bases: 12. This CDR3 has 15 amino acids. CDR3 in DNA: TGTGCCAGCAGCATTAGCGGGAGCCAATTAGGCGAGCAGTACTTC. Its protein product is CASSISGSQLGEQYF.

The rearrangement links TRBV7-6 to TRBJ2-4; tentatively, D is TRBD1 (6 bases). Germline assignment: CDR1 SGHVS and CDR2 FNYEAQ. Trimming left V 5 bases short and J 8 bases short, with 19 bases between. This CDR3 is 15 amino acids long. CDR3 nucleotides: TGTGCCAGCAGCCCCGTCCCCAACAGGGATGACATTCAGTACTTC. Its protein product is CASSPVPNRDDIQYF.

The J gene is TRBJ1-2, the V gene TRBV27; D is uncertain. Trimming cost V 9 bases and J 4 bases, with 15 bases left between them. The CDR3 spans 13 residues. Germline-derived CDR1 and CDR2 are MNHEY and SMNVEV (reference sequence). The CDR3 DNA reads as TGTGCCAGTTCGGGCGGGTCCGTCTATGGCTACACCTTC. Protein: CASSGGSVYGYTF.

This chain connects TRBV9 to TRBJ2-1, with 10 bases identical to TRBD2. The CDR3 loop spans 17 amino acids. Per germline, CDR1 SGDLS and CDR2 YYNGEE. Trimming at V came to 0 bases and at J to 7 bases, leaving 10 bases not matched to a gene. The DNA for the CDR3 is TGTGCCAGCAGCGTAGAACTAAGCGGGAGGGCCGGGAATGAGCAGTTCTTC. It translates to CASSVELSGRAGNEQFF.

This clonotype appeared a few times. J is TRBJ2-5 and V is TRBV7-2; a possible D gene is TRBD2 (6 bases). V was clipped by 1 base and J by 4 bases, with 16 bases between them. Germline CDR1 is SGHTA and CDR2 is FQGNSA. The CDR3 runs to 16 residues. This CDR3 is CASSLGPGGGTETQYF. Here the CDR3 DNA reads TGTGCCAGCAGCTTAGGTCCCGGCGGAGGGACAGAGACCCAGTACTTC.

A single count supports this clonotype. The V gene is TRBV2, the J gene TRBJ1-1; the match to TRBD1 covers 11 bases. Germline lookup yields CDR1 SNHLY and CDR2 FYNNEI. The trim removed 7 bases at V and 4 bases at J, leaving 5 bases unmatched. This CDR3 has 14 residues. The CDR3 DNA reads TGTGCCAGCACCTGGGACAGGGGGAGCACTGAAGCTTTCTTT. The encoded protein is CASTWDRGSTEAFF.

There are many counts of this clonotype. The chain is built from TRBV7-2 and TRBJ2-4, with a possible D match to TRBD2 (6 bases). Germline V gives CDR1 SGHTA, CDR2 FQGNSA. Trimming removed 5 bases at V and 8 bases at J, with 16 bases between. The CDR3 is 14 residues long. The CDR3 is CASSHGGPSDIQYF. CDR3 nucleotide sequence: TGTGCCAGCAGCCACGGGGGACCGTCGGACATTCAGTACTTC.

CDR3 nucleotide sequence: TGTGCCAGCTCACCTGGGGGCGACTCTGGAAACACCATATATTTT. Translated: CASSPGGDSGNTIYF. This chain uses TRBV18 with TRBJ1-3; possibly TRBD1 for D (6 bases). This CDR3 comprises 15 residues. Germline lookup yields CDR1 KGHSH and CDR2 LQKENI. V dropped 3 bases and J dropped 0 bases, with 9 bases sitting between them.

The chain employs TRBV6-5 and TRBJ1-6, with 8 bases that match TRBD1. V shed 4 bases and J 7 bases; nucleotides not matched to a gene: 12. The germline V gene encodes CDR1 MNHEY and CDR2 SVGAGI. The CDR3 is made up of 17 amino acids. The CDR3: CASSFLRGRLRNSPLHF. The CDR3 DNA reads as TGTGCCAGCAGTTTCCTCAGGGGGCGGTTGAGGAATTCACCCCTCCACTTT.

This clonotype was found many times. V usage is TRBV7-8 and J usage is TRBJ2-7; 7 bases match TRBD1. Germline CDR1 is SGHVS and CDR2 is FQNEAQ. V was pared by 5 bases and J by 1 base, with 8 bases of the junction left unmatched. CDR3 length: 15 residues. CDR3 bases: TGTGCCAGCAGCACCACCCGGACAGGTTCCTACGAGCAGTACGTC. Its translation is CASSTTRTGSYEQYV.

This clonotype was observed a handful of times. This rearrangement joins TRBV6-2 or TRBV6-3 to TRBJ2-5; D is undetermined. Germline assignment: CDR1 MNHEY and CDR2 SVGEGT. This CDR3 spans 13 amino acids. The V end was cut by 3 bases, the J end by 4 bases, with 9 bases between. The CDR3 DNA reads as TGTGCCAGCAGTTATAGTTTTCCAGAGACCCAGTACTTC. Its protein product is CASSYSFPETQYF.

This clonotype was detected only a few times. CDR3 sequence: CASSLRGINSPLHF. CDR3 DNA: TGTGCCAGCAGCCTCCGGGGGATTAATTCACCCCTCCACTTT. The chain carries TRBV11-1 and TRBJ1-6; D is perhaps TRBD1 (5 bases). Looked up from germline, CDR1 is SGHAT and CDR2 is FQDESV (reference sequence). The CDR3 is made up of 14 amino acids. V lost 5 bases, J lost 6 bases, and 11 bases lay in between.

The sample holds many counts of this clonotype. The rearrangement links TRBV19 to TRBJ1-1, with D uncertain. The CDR3 is 14 residues long. CDR1 LNHDA and CDR2 SQIVND come from the germline V gene (reference sequence). Trimming removed 9 bases from V and 0 bases from J, with 14 bases in between. CDR3 loop: CASSSGRLNTEAFF. The CDR3 nucleotides are TGTGCCAGCAGTTCGGGCCGATTGAACACTGAAGCTTTCTTT.

This clonotype was found many times. V is TRBV7-2 and J is TRBJ1-2; D not certain. In germline, CDR1 is SGHTA, CDR2 FQGNSA. Between the trimmed V and J ends, which lost 1 base and 6 bases, there was a span of 15 bases. This CDR3 is 15 amino acids long. CDR3 sequence (DNA): TGTGCCAGCAGCTTAGTGCCCATCGGGCTCCATGGCTACACCTTC. It specifies CASSLVPIGLHGYTF.

This chain links TRBV5-4 with TRBJ1-1; no reliable D call. V gave up 4 bases and J gave up 8 bases, with 15 bases separating them. This CDR3 is built from 13 residues. CDR1 and CDR2 (germline): SGHNT, YYREEE (reference sequence). The CDR3 reads CASSVFKVSEAFF. CDR3 bases: TGTGCCAGCAGCGTGTTCAAGGTATCGGAAGCTTTCTTT. The full variable domain, with the rest looked up from reference TRBV5-4 and TRBJ1-1, is ETGVTQSPTHLIKTRGQQVTLRCSSQSGHNTVSWYQQALGQGPQFIFQYYREEENGRGNFPPRFSGLQFPNYSSELNVNALELDDSALYLCASSVFKVSEAFFGQGTRLTVV.

The chain recombines TRBV27 with TRBJ2-7; unclear D gene. CDR3 length: 15 amino acids. Germline V CDR1 and CDR2: MNHEY, SMNVEV (reference sequence). V dropped 2 bases and J dropped 3 bases, with 14 bases sitting between them. This CDR3 reads CASSLSLSAVYEQYF. The CDR3 DNA reads as TGTGCCAGCAGTTTAAGTCTCAGCGCCGTCTACGAGCAGTACTTC.

This sequence joins TRBV5-8 and TRBJ1-4; D perhaps matches TRBD1 (5 bases). Trimming stripped 0 bases from V and 3 bases from J, with 9 bases between. Per the germline V gene, CDR1 is SGHTS and CDR2 is YDEGEE. The CDR3 is 15 residues long. The CDR3 loop reads CASSLGGRPNEKLFF. The CDR3 DNA reads as TGTGCCAGCAGCTTGGGGGGGAGGCCTAATGAAAAACTGTTTTTT.

This clonotype was found a few times. This chain connects TRBV12-3 or TRBV12-4 to TRBJ2-1, with D perhaps assigned TRBD1 or TRBD2 (5 bases each). This CDR3 has 14 amino acids. The V end lost 5 bases, the J end lost 7 bases, and 15 bases lay between the germline ends. The CDR3 coding sequence is TGTGCCAGCAGTATGCTCCGGGACCAAAATGAGCAGTTCTTC. It is translated as CASSMLRDQNEQFF.

This clonotype has just a few counts. The chain is built from TRBV7-9 and TRBJ2-2, with 14 bases lining up with TRBD2. Germline loops: CDR1 SEHNR, CDR2 FQNEAQ (reference sequence). CDR3 length: 16 residues. V trimming: 5 bases; J trimming: 9 bases; junction bases outside the gene matches: 8. The CDR3: CASSLGLAGESRELFF. The CDR3 bases are TGTGCCAGCAGCCTGGGACTAGCGGGAGAATCGCGGGAGCTGTTTTTT.

This clonotype was found many times. The chain combines TRBV12-3 or TRBV12-4 with TRBJ2-1, with 9 bases matching TRBD2. This CDR3 is 13 amino acids long. V trimming: 2 bases; J trimming: 7 bases; junction bases outside the gene matches: 0. DNA for the CDR3: TGTGCCAGCAGTTTACTAGCGGGGAATGAGCAGTTCTTC. Amino acid sequence: CASSLLAGNEQFF.

This clonotype was detected many times. CDR3 sequence reads: CASSLVVSGQGDQPQHF. The CDR3, as DNA: TGTGCCAGCAGTCTGGTGGTTTCGGGACAGGGGGATCAGCCCCAGCATTTT. The genes are TRBV12-3 or TRBV12-4 and TRBJ1-5; 11 positions agree with TRBD1. V trimming: 5 bases; J trimming: 5 bases; junction bases outside the gene matches: 11. CDR3 size: 17 residues.

This clonotype was detected ten times or more. V is TRBV7-2 and J is TRBJ2-1; D is undetermined. CDR3 length: 12 amino acids. Germline V gene lookup returns CDR1 SGHTA and CDR2 FQGNSA. Trimming shortened V by 4 bases and J by 4 bases, and 5 bases separated the two germline ends. CDR3 DNA sequence: TGTGCCAGCAGCTCGACGTACAATGAGCAGTTCTTC. Translation gives CASSSTYNEQFF.

The chain has TRBV30 and TRBJ1-2; tentative D call: TRBD1 (5 bases). The CDR3 extends over 14 amino acids. Germline V gene sequence: CDR1 GTSNPN, CDR2 SVGIG (reference sequence). Trimming removed 0 bases from V and 4 bases from J, with 12 bases in between. CDR3 sequence: CAWSVRQGGYGYTF. The CDR3 DNA sequence: TGTGCCTGGAGTGTAAGGCAGGGAGGCTATGGCTACACCTTC.

There are a few counts of this clonotype. The chain carries TRBV10-3 and TRBJ2-5, with 12 nucleotides matching TRBD2. Germline CDR1 ENHRY, CDR2 SYGVKD. CDR3 length: 15 amino acids. Trimming took 2 bases from V and 4 from J; bases not matched to a gene: 2. The CDR3 bases are TGTGCCATCAGTGAGCTGACTAGCGGGAGAGAGACCCAGTACTTC. Its translation: CAISELTSGRETQYF.